The 11 T cell receptor beta chains given below trace back to one sample, sequenced in a study of cytomegalovirus exposure and HLA in healthy donors. PCR used 60 Vbeta primers and 13 Jbeta primers. Profiled with immunoSEQ multiplex PCR; TCRdb holds only in-frame clones, not every one. The sample has some 150,000 clones, over 60% seen once. The material sequenced was PBMCs. Every receptor here comes from a male donor in good health and CMV-seronegative.

This chain links TRBV6-6 with TRBJ2-7; TRBD1 might be the D (5 bases). Germline V gene lookup returns CDR1 MNHNY and CDR2 SVGAGI (reference sequence). The CDR3 sequence is 15 residues long. V lost 6 bases to trimming and J lost 2 bases, with 17 bases between them. The chain's CDR3 is CASRRGSDPTYEQYF. DNA for the CDR3: TGTGCCAGCAGAAGGGGCTCAGACCCCACCTACGAGCAGTACTTC.

V gene TRBV6-5 combines with J gene TRBJ1-3; D is undetermined. The CDR3 runs 16 residues. The V end was cut by 0 bases, the J end by 4 bases, with 13 bases between. Germline V gives CDR1 MNHEY, CDR2 SVGAGI. The CDR3 region has the DNA TGTGCCAGCAGTTACTCCGTTGGGGAGCGAGGAAACACCATATATTTT. Protein sequence: CASSYSVGERGNTIYF.

This clone was counted between two and nine times. The chain combines TRBV5-4 with TRBJ1-2; weak D call: TRBD1 (6 bases). V was trimmed by 4 bases and J by 8 bases, leaving 27 bases between them. CDR3 length equals 17 residues. The V gene's germline CDR1 is SGHNT and CDR2 YYREEE (reference sequence). The CDR3 bases are TGTGCCAGCAGCCCCGTTTTCGCCCCAAGTGGGGGCCGGGGCTACACCTTC. Protein: CASSPVFAPSGGRGYTF.

V usage is TRBV19 and J usage is TRBJ2-7; TRBD1 aligns across 7 bases. V gave up 6 bases and J gave up 7 bases; unmatched junction bases: 9. The CDR3 runs to 13 residues. Germline V gene data show CDR1 as LNHDA and CDR2 as SQIVND (reference sequence). The DNA of the CDR3 is TGTGCCAGTAGACAGCCCGACAGGGAGGAGCAGTACTTC. Encoded protein: CASRQPDREEQYF.

The chain couples TRBV9 to TRBJ2-5, with 9 bases fitting TRBD2. Looked up from germline, CDR1 is SGDLS and CDR2 is YYNGEE. The CDR3 covers 17 residues. The trim removed 0 bases at V and 2 bases at J, leaving 8 bases unmatched. CDR3 in DNA: TGTGCCAGCAGCGTAGGGCGGGGGGGAAATGTGCAAGAGACCCAGTACTTC. Amino acids: CASSVGRGGNVQETQYF.

The chain joins TRBV27 to TRBJ1-2; 7 bases align to TRBD1. This CDR3 is built from 13 residues. The J segment lost 4 bases and the V segment lost 8 bases, leaving 7 bases of the junction unmatched. Germline V gene lookup returns CDR1 MNHEY and CDR2 SMNVEV (reference sequence). The CDR3 region is CASSTSGGYGYTF. The CDR3, as DNA: TGTGCCAGCTCAACCTCAGGGGGCTATGGCTACACCTTC.

The V and J genes are TRBV7-2 and TRBJ1-2; D gene ambiguous. This CDR3 has 13 residues. Per germline, CDR1 SGHTA and CDR2 FQGNSA. Deletions cut 0 bases from V and 2 bases from J, with 4 bases between. In DNA form, the CDR3 reads TGTGCCAGCAGCTTAGCCAGAAACTATGGCTACACCTTC. Its protein is CASSLARNYGYTF.

This chain joins TRBV28 and TRBJ2-3, with 7 bases that match TRBD2. The CDR3 totals 15 residues. The V gene end was trimmed by 2 bases and the J gene end by 2 bases; junction bases not matched to a gene: 4. From germline, CDR1 is MDHEN and CDR2 SYDVKM. The CDR3 here is CASSLRAGLTDTQYF. In nucleotides, the CDR3 is TGTGCCAGCAGTTTAAGAGCGGGGCTCACAGATACGCAGTATTTT. The full variable domain, its missing parts supplied by reference TRBV28 and TRBJ2-3, is DVKVTQSSRYLVKRTGEKVFLECVQDMDHENMFWYRQDPGLGLRLIYFSYDVKMKEKGDIPEGYSVSREKKERFSLILESASTNQTSMYLCASSLRAGLTDTQYFGPGTRLTVL.

The rearrangement links TRBV27 to TRBJ2-7; a weak D match, TRBD1 (6 bases). The CDR3 contains 14 residues. V lost 6 bases and J 1 base, leaving 13 bases between the germline ends. CDR1 is MNHEY, CDR2 SMNVEV, per germline (reference sequence). This CDR3 is CASRIGGTSYEQYF. The CDR3 DNA sequence: TGTGCCAGCAGAATAGGGGGAACGTCCTACGAGCAGTACTTC.

This clone was detected only once. CDR3 sequence: CASSPTQGLSGNTIYF. The CDR3 nucleotides are TGCGCCAGCAGCCCTACTCAGGGCCTCTCTGGAAACACCATATATTTT. This sequence joins TRBV5-1 and TRBJ1-3, with D possibly TRBD1 on 5 matching bases. Per germline, CDR1 SGHRS and CDR2 YFSETQ. The CDR3 loop spans 16 amino acids. Trimming removed 4 bases from V and 0 bases from J, with 14 bases in between.

The chain is built from TRBV6-5 and TRBJ2-1; TRBD2 matches at 8 bases. In germline, CDR1 is MNHEY, CDR2 SVGAGI. The length of the CDR3 is 15 residues. J was trimmed by 4 bases and V by 10 bases; bases with no gene match: 12. The CDR3 protein is CATALRLAGYNEQFF. The CDR3 DNA follows: TGTGCCACCGCCCTTAGGTTAGCGGGATACAATGAGCAGTTCTTC.